The 12 T cell receptor beta chains listed next were all sequenced from one sample in a study of T cell repertoires in cytomegalovirus infection. Their antigen targets remain unknown. TCRdb reanalysed the reads using MiXCR and keeps one entry per CDR3 protein. This table has about 740,000 distinct CDR3 sequences, around 32% appearing once. The source material was cultured PBMCs, sampled from culture after CMV antigen stimulation. The receptors derive from a human donor in good health (CMV status not recorded). Some clones in this sample may be carry-over from other donors' samples.

This clonotype was seen ten or more times. The rearrangement links TRBV7-6 to TRBJ1-2; D gene unclear. The ends were cut back, 5 bases at V and 0 bases at J, with 19 bases in the middle. The CDR3 extends over 17 amino acids. Germline V gene data show CDR1 as SGHVS and CDR2 as FNYEAQ. CDR3 loop: CASSRLPGGGSNYGYTF. The CDR3 DNA follows: TGTGCCAGCAGCCGACTGCCAGGTGGAGGATCTAACTATGGCTACACCTTC.

This sequence joins TRBV6-5 and TRBJ2-7; the match to TRBD1 covers 7 bases. The CDR3 loop spans 15 amino acids. Germline trimming cut 6 bases from V and 4 bases from J; bases unmatched to any gene: 12. Germline CDR1 reads MNHEY; CDR2 reads SVGAGI. The CDR3 loop reads CASRRGTVSLYEQYF. Written as DNA, the CDR3 is TGTGCCAGCAGGCGAGGGACAGTGAGTTTGTACGAGCAGTACTTC.

This clonotype occurred a few times. V usage is TRBV7-9 and J usage is TRBJ1-2, with D hard to call. The germline V gene encodes CDR1 SEHNR and CDR2 FQNEAQ (reference sequence). V was trimmed by 1 base and J by 3 bases, leaving 3 bases between them. The CDR3 runs 12 residues. The CDR3 is CASSLVYYGYTF. In nucleotides, the CDR3 is TGTGCCAGCAGCTTAGTTTACTATGGCTACACCTTC.

The gene calls are TRBV6-5 and TRBJ2-3; weak D call: TRBD1 (6 bases). Germline CDR1 MNHEY, CDR2 SVGAGI. This CDR3 comprises 15 residues. V gave up 4 bases and J gave up 1 base, with 12 bases separating them. The CDR3 nucleotides are TGTGCCAGCAGTTCCCCCAGGGGAGGCACAGATACGCAGTATTTT. This translates into CASSSPRGGTDTQYF.

This clonotype occurred a few times. The rearrangement uses TRBV10-3 and TRBJ2-7; 8 bases agree with TRBD1. V dropped 4 bases and J dropped 5; count of bases not matched to a gene: 1. This CDR3 has 12 amino acids. The germline V gene has CDR1 ENHRY and CDR2 SYGVKD. CDR3 amino acids: CAISGTGHEQYF. The CDR3 DNA reads TGTGCCATCAGTGGGACAGGGCACGAGCAGTACTTC.

The chain uses TRBV6-6 and TRBJ2-3; D unclear. Germline CDR1 MNHNY, CDR2 SVGAGI (reference sequence). The CDR3 has 15 residues. Trimming took 6 bases from V and 3 from J, leaving 16 bases between them. CDR3 nucleotide sequence: TGTGCCAGCAGCCTACAGTTCCTGGGTACAGATACGCAGTATTTT. Protein: CASSLQFLGTDTQYF.

The chain links TRBV11-2 to TRBJ1-1; D remains unclear. The CDR3 loop spans 13 amino acids. The germline gives CDR1 SGHAT, CDR2 FQNNGV. Trimming pared 1 base from V and 11 bases from J, leaving 14 bases between. Here the CDR3 reads CASSLVRSQRAFF. CDR3 DNA: TGTGCCAGCAGCTTAGTACGGTCCCAGCGGGCTTTCTTT.

This clonotype was observed many times. V is TRBV7-2 and J is TRBJ1-6; the D is unclear. V dropped 3 bases and J dropped 10 bases, with 13 bases sitting between them. Germline-derived CDR1 and CDR2 are SGHTA and FQGNSA. This CDR3 comprises 14 residues. CDR3 protein: CASSLMIGRSPLHF. The CDR3 DNA reads TGTGCCAGCAGCTTGATGATAGGGAGGTCACCCCTCCACTTT. The full variable domain, its missing parts supplied by reference TRBV7-2 and TRBJ1-6, is GAGVSQSPSNKVTEKGKDVELRCDPISGHTALYWYRQSLGQGLEFLIYFQGNSAPDKSGLPSDRFSAERTGGSVSTLTIQRTQQEDSAVYLCASSLMIGRSPLHFGNGTRLTVT.

The sample holds a few counts of this clonotype. The rearrangement joins TRBV6-1 to TRBJ1-4; no clear D gene. CDR3 size: 15 residues. Between the trimmed V and J ends, which lost 4 bases and 8 bases, there was a span of 17 bases. CDR1 and CDR2 from the germline V gene are MNHNS and SASEGT. CDR3 loop: CASSAVTGVGEKLFF. CDR3 sequence (DNA): TGTGCCAGCAGTGCCGTCACGGGAGTTGGGGAAAAACTGTTTTTT.

The rearrangement joins TRBV20-1 to TRBJ2-7, with TRBD2 matching 8 bases. The CDR3 length is 14 residues. Germline CDR1 reads DFQATT; CDR2 reads SNEGSKA (reference sequence). V shed 5 bases and J 0 bases; nucleotides not matched to a gene: 6. CDR3 residues: CSAASGSPSYEQYF. DNA of the CDR3: TGCAGTGCTGCCAGCGGGAGCCCCTCCTACGAGCAGTACTTC.

V is TRBV12-3 or TRBV12-4 and J is TRBJ2-1, with D hard to call. CDR3 length equals 15 residues. V was cut by 4 bases and J by 4 bases, with 14 bases left in between. Written as DNA, the CDR3 is TGTGCCAGCAGTTCCTCTCTGGTGCAGTACAATGAGCAGTTCTTC. This sequence encodes CASSSSLVQYNEQFF.

This clonotype was recorded at least ten times. The chain has TRBV7-2 and TRBJ1-2; D not resolved. In germline, CDR1 is SGHTA, CDR2 FQGNSA. V was clipped by 0 bases and J by 4 bases, with 12 bases between them. This CDR3 is built from 15 residues. For the CDR3, the DNA is TGTGCCAGCAGCTTAGCCGGGCCGCCTTCCTATGGCTACACCTTC. It is translated as CASSLAGPPSYGYTF.